The subject of this entry is one T cell receptor beta chain. Its cognate antigen is unknown. The sample comes from a study of Tregs in tolerant kidney transplant recipients. Whole-study results and caveats: Activated donor B cell expansion appeared to reveal the most relevant donor-specific TCRbeta repertoire. The small number of patients limits these findings pending further validation.

Unstimulated Tregs (CD4+CD25+CD127-) and CD4+CD25- non-Tregs were sorted from PBMCs. Method: immunoSEQ multiplex PCR; TCRdb's copy keeps in-frame clones and lacks some. The profile shows roughly 68,000 clones, roughly 84% of them singletons. Germline lookup yields CDR1 PRHDT and CDR2 FYEKMQ (reference sequence). V was pared by 0 bases and J by 0 bases, with 13 bases between. CDR3 size: 17 residues. This clonotype was sampled from a human donor in good health. Sequenced material: CD4+ T cells from blood. The genes are TRBV13 and TRBJ2-3; the D gene is possibly TRBD1 (6 bases). The CDR3 region is CASSLGYRAPSTDTQYF. The CDR3 DNA is TGTGCCAGCAGCTTAGGCTACAGGGCTCCTAGCACAGATACGCAGTATTTT.